The 18 T cell receptor beta chains below were found in one sample sequenced in a study of blood T cell repertoires in COVID-19. Produced via immunoSEQ multiplex PCR; TCRdb's table is partial and in-frame only. The sample holds about 270,000 clones, approximately 77% seen once. Sample: peripheral blood. The source is a woman between 18 and 29 years old with acute or convalescent COVID-19.

There are a few counts of this clone. CDR3 protein: CASSLFTGSYEQYF. The CDR3 bases are TGTGCCAGCAGCTTATTCACAGGTTCCTACGAGCAGTACTTC. The chain is built from TRBV7-2 and TRBJ2-7; D might be TRBD1 (5 bases). The CDR3 has 14 amino acids. The germline CDR1 and CDR2 sequences are SGHTA and FQGNSA. V was cut by 2 bases and J by 1 base, with 9 bases left in between.

The chain carries TRBV28 and TRBJ1-2; D is perhaps TRBD1 (6 bases). Looked up from germline, CDR1 is MDHEN and CDR2 is SYDVKM. The ends were cut back, 6 bases at V and 3 bases at J, with 29 bases in the middle. The CDR3 runs to 19 residues. CDR3 amino acids: CASSRIPGSTEGVDYGYTF. CDR3 coding DNA: TGTGCCAGCAGCAGAATACCGGGGTCGACCGAGGGGGTCGACTATGGCTACACCTTC.

A single count supports this clone. The chain couples TRBV7-9 to TRBJ2-1; TRBD2 aligns across 7 bases. Germline V gene sequence: CDR1 SEHNR, CDR2 FQNEAQ (reference sequence). CDR3 length: 17 residues. Unmatched junction bases numbered 13, after V lost 7 bases and J lost 1 base. CDR3: CASTLPVQRGSYNEQFF. CDR3 bases: TGTGCCAGCACCCTTCCAGTCCAGCGGGGATCCTACAATGAGCAGTTCTTC.

This clone was picked up one time. The chain uses TRBV11-3 and TRBJ2-5; 7 bases are a match to TRBD2. Trimming cost V 1 base and J 4 bases; bases outside gene matches: 6. There are 15 residues in the CDR3. CDR1 SGHNT and CDR2 YENEEA come from the germline V gene. This chain's CDR3 is CASSLGAGLAETQYF. The CDR3 DNA reads as TGTGCCAGCAGCTTAGGAGCGGGGCTCGCAGAGACCCAGTACTTC.

This sequence joins TRBV19 and TRBJ1-4, with TRBD1 matching over 8 bases. The CDR3 is made up of 16 amino acids. Germline V gene lookup returns CDR1 LNHDA and CDR2 SQIVND (reference sequence). V shed 7 bases, J shed 5 bases, and the junction held 12 bases outside the gene matches. CDR3 residues: CASTEGRQGQNEKLFF. Written as DNA, the CDR3 is TGTGCCAGTACCGAAGGCCGACAGGGGCAGAATGAAAAACTGTTTTTT.

The CDR3 spells CASSQNSGTSYEQYF. DNA for the CDR3: TGTGCCAGCAGCCAAAATAGCGGGACTTCCTACGAGCAGTACTTC. V is TRBV13 and J is TRBJ2-7; 8 bases are shared with TRBD2. With V trimmed by 5 bases and J by 1 base, 7 bases remained unmatched. The CDR3 extends over 15 amino acids. CDR1 is PRHDT and CDR2 is FYEKMQ in the germline V gene (reference sequence).

V usage is TRBV27 and J usage is TRBJ1-1; possible D gene TRBD1, 6 bases. This CDR3 spans 15 amino acids. In germline, CDR1 is MNHEY, CDR2 SMNVEV (reference sequence). The V and J ends lost 0 bases and 1 base respectively, with 9 bases between them. CDR3 region: CASSLSRGGNTEAFF. CDR3 coding DNA: TGTGCCAGCAGTTTATCAAGGGGGGGGAACACTGAAGCTTTCTTT.

The genes are TRBV6-6 and TRBJ2-1, with 8 bases fitting TRBD2. CDR1 and CDR2 from the germline V gene are MNHNY and SVGAGI (reference sequence). The CDR3 covers 14 residues. The trim removed 8 bases at V and 6 bases at J, leaving 9 bases unmatched. DNA of the CDR3: TGTGCCAGCCGGGGGGGCGGGAGGCCCAATGAGCAGTTCTTC. This translates into CASRGGGRPNEQFF.

The chain has TRBV30 and TRBJ2-1, with 7 bases aligning to TRBD1. This CDR3 spans 14 amino acids. Looked up from germline, CDR1 is GTSNPN and CDR2 is SVGIG (reference sequence). V trimming: 5 bases; J trimming: 0 bases; junction bases outside the gene matches: 4. The CDR3 sequence is CAWGRGLSYNEQFF. DNA for the CDR3: TGTGCCTGGGGAAGGGGGCTCTCCTACAATGAGCAGTTCTTC.

The chain carries TRBV28 and TRBJ1-1, with 7 bases matching TRBD1. In germline, CDR1 is MDHEN, CDR2 SYDVKM. The CDR3 extends over 15 amino acids. J lost 1 base, V lost 4 bases, and 6 bases had no gene match. The CDR3 reads CASSSGQIRNTEAFF. Here the CDR3 DNA reads TGTGCCAGCAGTTCGGGACAGATAAGGAACACTGAAGCTTTCTTT.

The rearrangement uses TRBV2 and TRBJ1-6; D remains ambiguous. The CDR3 totals 16 residues. V lost 6 bases to trimming and J lost 4 bases, with 16 bases between them. The germline V gene has CDR1 SNHLY and CDR2 FYNNEI. The CDR3 DNA reads as TGTGCCAGCAGCGACGGCGGGGATCTTTATAATTCACCCCTCCACTTT. It translates to CASSDGGDLYNSPLHF.

V gene TRBV5-1 combines with J gene TRBJ1-2; D unclear. Germline V gene lookup returns CDR1 SGHRS and CDR2 YFSETQ. Trimming took off 6 bases at V and 1 base at J, with 10 bases between the two ends. There are 13 residues in the CDR3. DNA for the CDR3: TGCGCCAGCACAGCGAACCTTAACTATGGCTACACCTTC. Translating it yields CASTANLNYGYTF. The entire variable domain, with the rest obtained from reference TRBV5-1 and TRBJ1-2, is as follows: KAGVTQTPRYLIKTRGQQVTLSCSPISGHRSVSWYQQTPGQGLQFLFEYFSETQRNKGNFPGRFSGRQFSNSRSEMNVSTLELGDSALYLCASTANLNYGYTFGSGTRLTVV.

This clone was picked up one time. The chain recombines TRBV12-3 or TRBV12-4 with TRBJ2-3; D remains unclear. Trimming stripped 6 bases from V and 2 bases from J, with 9 bases between. The length of the CDR3 is 13 residues. The CDR3 region has the DNA TGTGCCAGCAGCTACTCACCCACAGATACGCAGTATTTT. This translates into CASSYSPTDTQYF.

This clone was recorded once. This sequence joins TRBV3-1 (or the pseudogene TRBV3-2) and TRBJ2-5, with a tentative D call TRBD1 (6 bases). The V end lost 3 bases, the J end lost 4 bases, and 12 bases lay between the germline ends. Germline CDR1 reads LGHDT; CDR2 reads YNNKEL (reference sequence). This CDR3 is 14 amino acids long. Here the CDR3 DNA reads TGTGCCAGCAGCCATCATCTAGGGGGAGAGACCCAGTACTTC. The encoded protein is CASSHHLGGETQYF.

This clone was picked up one time. The V and J genes are TRBV4-3 and TRBJ1-1; 7 bases fit TRBD1. The CDR3 has 15 amino acids. Germline assignment: CDR1 LGHNA and CDR2 YSLEER. V was clipped by 4 bases and J by 0 bases; unmatched bases: 5. DNA of the CDR3: TGCGCCAGCAGCCCCGGACAGGTGATGAACACTGAAGCTTTCTTT. Its translation is CASSPGQVMNTEAFF.

The chain is built from TRBV7-6 and TRBJ1-1, with D perhaps matching TRBD1 (5 bases). This CDR3 comprises 15 residues. The V gene lost 5 bases and the J gene lost 2 bases, with 15 bases spanning the gap. The germline V gene encodes CDR1 SGHVS and CDR2 FNYEAQ. The CDR3 DNA reads TGTGCCAGCAGCCCAAGGGGCGGTTTAAACACTGAAGCTTTCTTT. Amino acid sequence: CASSPRGGLNTEAFF.

The rearrangement uses TRBV7-9 and TRBJ2-7; TRBD2 is a possible D gene (5 bases). Germline V gene lookup returns CDR1 SEHNR and CDR2 FQNEAQ (reference sequence). Trimming removed 0 bases from V and 5 bases from J, with 8 bases in between. The CDR3 sequence is 13 residues long. Here the CDR3 reads CASSLAAGNEQYF. CDR3 nucleotides: TGTGCCAGCAGCTTAGCGGCGGGCAACGAGCAGTACTTC.

The chain joins TRBV19 to TRBJ2-7, with TRBD1 identical over 10 bases. The V gene end was trimmed by 4 bases and the J gene end by 3 bases; junction bases not matched to a gene: 6. This CDR3 region has 15 residues. Germline V lookup: CDR1 LNHDA, CDR2 SQIVND (reference sequence). Written as DNA, the CDR3 is TGTGCCAGTAGTACCCGGACAGGGGGTAACTACGAGCAGTACTTC. It yields the protein CASSTRTGGNYEQYF.